This note documents a single TCR beta chain sequence. Enrollees, roughly 18 to 89 years old, lived in fewer than 25 US areas. Cohort assignment relied on participant-reported clinical history. Two negative PCRs, clearance, or symptom resolution were required of recovered Cohort 3 donors. This sample is part of a study of blood T cell repertoires in COVID-19. Study processing details: Cell counts per sample came from amplifying reference gene primers. Clones were read by immunoSEQ multiplex PCR, and TCRdb kept only the in-frame ones, dropping some. V, J and clone size were drawn from that table, and D and trimming were deduced from the DNA. The sample carries some 490,000 clones, roughly nine tenths recorded once. The source material was PBMCs or T cells enriched from blood (not recorded which). The clonotype originates from an older woman who had recovered from COVID-19.

For the CDR3, the DNA is TGTGCCTGGAGCCTTAGCACTTTACCGGGACAGGGTCGATTGGCTTTCTTT. Translation: CAWSLSTLPGQGRLAFF. The V call is TRBV30, the J call TRBJ1-1; 9 bases match TRBD1. The germline gives CDR1 GTSNPN, CDR2 SVGIG (reference sequence). Trimming at V came to 3 bases and at J to 11 bases, leaving 22 bases not matched to a gene. The CDR3 consists of 17 residues.